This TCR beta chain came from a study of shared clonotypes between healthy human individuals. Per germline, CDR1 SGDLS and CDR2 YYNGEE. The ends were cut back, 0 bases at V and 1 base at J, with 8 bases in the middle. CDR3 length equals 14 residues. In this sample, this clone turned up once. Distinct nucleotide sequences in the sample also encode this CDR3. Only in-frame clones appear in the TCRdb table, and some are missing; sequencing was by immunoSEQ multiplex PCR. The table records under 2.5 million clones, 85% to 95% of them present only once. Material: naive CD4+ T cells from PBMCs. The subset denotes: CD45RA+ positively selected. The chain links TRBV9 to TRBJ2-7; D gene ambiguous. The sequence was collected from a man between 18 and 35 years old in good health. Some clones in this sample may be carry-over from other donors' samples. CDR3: CASSVAAASYEQYF. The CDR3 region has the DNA TGTGCCAGCAGCGTAGCTGCGGCGTCCTACGAGCAGTACTTC.